Listed here are 22 T cell receptor beta chains from one sample, sequenced in a study of blood T cells in healthy people across ages. Together with a sample-barcoded 5' primer, a J-beta primer mix was included in a second PCR lasting about 7 to 12 cycles. From the 5' RACE reads, TCRdb called clonotypes with MiXCR, one entry per CDR3 protein. In the table there are 1.5 million to 2 million distinct CDR3 sequences, about 39% of which are singletons. Material: blood. All receptors come from a human donor in good health.

This clonotype showed up many times. Sequence at one end of the junction differs from germline and may be a read error. The rearrangement links TRBV28 to TRBJ1-2; 10 nucleotides match TRBD1. Germline V gene sequence: CDR1 MDHEN, CDR2 SYDVKM. This CDR3 is 14 amino acids long. CDR3 region: CASSPGTGVYGYTF. The CDR3 coding sequence is TGCGCCAGCAGCCCCGGGACAGGGGTTTATGGCTACACCTTC.

CDR3 in amino acids: CAISESIIEDTQYF. The CDR3 DNA reads as TGTGCCATCAGTGAGTCGATAATTGAAGATACGCAGTATTTT. The chain joins TRBV10-3 to TRBJ2-3; D uncertain. Germline lookup yields CDR1 ENHRY and CDR2 SYGVKD. Between the trimmed V and J ends, which lost 0 bases and 5 bases, there was a span of 9 bases. The CDR3 is 14 residues long.

A few counts support this clonotype. The chain employs TRBV6-5 and TRBJ1-5, with D perhaps matching TRBD1 (6 bases). Trimming removed 4 bases at V and 4 bases at J, with 17 bases between. Germline loops: CDR1 MNHEY, CDR2 SVGAGI. This CDR3 is 16 amino acids long. The CDR3 spells CASSSVRGTRNQPQHF. CDR3 bases: TGTGCCAGCAGTTCGGTTAGGGGGACAAGGAATCAGCCCCAGCATTTT.

J is TRBJ1-2 and V is TRBV4-2; no clear D. The V end lost 1 base, the J end lost 1 base, and 7 bases lay between the germline ends. This CDR3 comprises 14 residues. Germline V gene lookup returns CDR1 LGHNA and CDR2 YNFKEQ. CDR3 sequence (DNA): TGTGCCAGCAGCCAAGCCGCGCTTAACTATGGCTACACCTTC. As protein: CASSQAALNYGYTF.

The chain couples TRBV20-1 to TRBJ1-6, with a tentative D call TRBD1 (6 bases). V shed 0 bases and J shed 10 bases, with 22 bases lying between them. CDR1 and CDR2 from the germline V gene are DFQATT and SNEGSKA (reference sequence). The CDR3 is 17 residues long. This CDR3 is CSARDRARGRMDSPLHF. The CDR3 coding sequence is TGCAGTGCTAGAGATAGGGCCAGGGGCCGAATGGACTCACCCCTCCACTTT.

V and J are TRBV7-2 and TRBJ2-4, with D possibly being TRBD2 (7 bases). The tail of the sequence fits TRBJ2-5 better, so the J call may be wrong. The CDR3 consists of 16 residues. Germline values: CDR1 SGHTA, CDR2 FQGNSA. The CDR3, as DNA: TGTGCCAGCAGCTTAGAGGGGGGGGGGCTATTAGAGACCCAGTACTTC. As protein: CASSLEGGGLLETQYF.

The V call is TRBV10-3, the J call TRBJ2-1, with TRBD2 matching over 7 bases. CDR1 is ENHRY and CDR2 is SYGVKD in the germline V gene. The length of the CDR3 is 13 residues. Trimming cost V 6 bases and J 5 bases; bases outside gene matches: 4. CDR3 in amino acids: CAIRGGDHNEQFF. As DNA, the CDR3 is TGTGCCATCAGGGGGGGGGATCACAATGAGCAGTTCTTC.

This clonotype was seen a handful of times. The chain joins TRBV5-1 to TRBJ1-1; no clear D gene. The V and J ends lost 5 bases and 0 bases respectively, with 11 bases between them. In germline, CDR1 is SGHRS, CDR2 YFSETQ. The CDR3 runs 14 residues. CDR3 coding DNA: TGCGCCAGCAGTACAGACATCTTGAACACTGAAGCTTTCTTT. Its protein is CASSTDILNTEAFF.

This clonotype came up a few times. This chain uses TRBV10-3 with TRBJ2-1; 7 nucleotides line up with TRBD1. This CDR3 comprises 13 residues. The germline gives CDR1 ENHRY, CDR2 SYGVKD. V lost 3 bases to trimming and J lost 8 bases; unmatched junction nucleotides: 4. CDR3 nucleotide sequence: TGTGCCATCAGTGACGACAGGGCCGATGAGCAGTTCTTC. Its translation is CAISDDRADEQFF.

The chain recombines TRBV7-9 with TRBJ2-4; 8 bases match TRBD1. The DNA end favors TRBJ2-5, so the J call may be wrong. The CDR3 is 15 amino acids. Per the germline V gene, CDR1 is SEHNR and CDR2 is FQNEAQ (reference sequence). The CDR3 sequence: CASSPLRQGQETQYF. CDR3 DNA sequence: TGTGCCAGCAGCCCCCTCAGACAGGGGCAAGAGACCCAGTACTTC.

In this sample, this clonotype turned up a few times. CDR3 nucleotides: TGTGCCAGCAGCTTATCAACGCCTAACTATGGCTACACCTTC. Translating gives CASSLSTPNYGYTF. This chain connects TRBV7-9 to TRBJ1-2; D unresolved. From germline, CDR1 is SEHNR and CDR2 FQNEAQ (reference sequence). Between the trimmed V and J ends, which lost 2 bases and 0 bases, there was a span of 7 bases. The CDR3 loop spans 14 amino acids.

The chain joins TRBV28 to TRBJ1-2; no clear D gene. Germline CDR1 is MDHEN and CDR2 is SYDVKM. Trimming took off 8 bases at V and 8 bases at J, with 18 bases between the two ends. The CDR3 is 13 amino acids. CDR3 nucleotides: TGTGCCAGCGGCAGGACGATTGATTCGGGCTACACCTTC. Residues: CASGRTIDSGYTF.

V usage is TRBV14 and J usage is TRBJ1-2; 8 bases are a match to TRBD1. The V gene end was trimmed by 2 bases and the J gene end by 7 bases; junction bases not matched to a gene: 6. Germline lookup yields CDR1 SGHDN and CDR2 FVKESK. The CDR3 spans 14 residues. In DNA form, the CDR3 reads TGTGCCAGCAGCCAACAGGGGGCAACGAGTGGCTACACCTTC. Protein: CASSQQGATSGYTF.

V and J are TRBV20-1 and TRBJ2-3, with a tentative D call TRBD1 (5 bases). Trimming stripped 1 base from V and 5 bases from J, with 16 bases between. CDR3 length: 15 residues. Germline lookup yields CDR1 DFQATT and CDR2 SNEGSKA (reference sequence). The CDR3 here is CSARGSTTQGDTQYF. The CDR3 DNA follows: TGCAGTGCTAGAGGTTCGACAACCCAGGGAGATACGCAGTATTTT.

This chain uses TRBV20-1 with TRBJ1-5; D unresolved. From germline, CDR1 is DFQATT and CDR2 SNEGSKA (reference sequence). Trimming cost V 8 bases and J 1 base, with 12 bases left between them. The CDR3 covers 13 residues. In DNA form, the CDR3 reads TGCAGTACTGCGGCCGGGAGCAATCAGCCCCAGCATTTT. As protein: CSTAAGSNQPQHF.

This clonotype has more than one count but fewer than ten. The V call is TRBV14, the J call TRBJ2-3, with D unclear. Trimming removed 4 bases from V and 6 bases from J, with 8 bases in between. The V gene's germline CDR1 is SGHDN and CDR2 FVKESK. This CDR3 has 12 residues. The CDR3 DNA follows: TGTGCCAGCAGCCCCTATCCGGATACGCAGTATTTT. As protein: CASSPYPDTQYF. Complete variable domain (other parts from reference TRBV14 and TRBJ2-3): EAGVTQFPSHSVIEKGQTVTLRCDPISGHDNLYWYRRVMGKEIKFLLHFVKESKQDESGMPNNRFLAERTGGTYSTLKVQPAELEDSGVYFCASSPYPDTQYFGPGTRLTVL.

This clonotype has only one observation. The chain uses TRBV7-3 and TRBJ1-5; D remains unclear. CDR1 is SGHTA, CDR2 FQGTGA, per germline. The ends were cut back, 5 bases at V and 6 bases at J, with 20 bases in the middle. CDR3 length: 16 residues. DNA for the CDR3: TGTGCCAGCAGCCCCAAGGGCCCAGTAGGCGGTCAGCCCCAGCATTTT. Encoded protein: CASSPKGPVGGQPQHF.

This clonotype occurred a few times. The chain couples TRBV9 to TRBJ1-1; the D gene is possibly TRBD1 (6 bases). Germline lookup yields CDR1 SGDLS and CDR2 YYNGEE. The CDR3 runs to 18 residues. The V gene lost 4 bases and the J gene lost 5 bases, with 27 bases spanning the gap. Here the CDR3 DNA reads TGTGCCAGCAGCCCCTTAAGTGCGGCAGGGGCTATGTCAACTGAAGCTTTCTTT. Amino acid sequence: CASSPLSAAGAMSTEAFF.

V usage is TRBV20-1 and J usage is TRBJ2-7; D not resolved. CDR1 is DFQATT and CDR2 is SNEGSKA in the germline V gene (reference sequence). Deletions cut 6 bases from V and 4 bases from J, with 19 bases between. The CDR3 is 14 amino acids. The chain's CDR3 is CSARGPFGQYEQYF. The CDR3, as DNA: TGCAGTGCCCGCGGCCCTTTTGGCCAGTACGAGCAGTACTTC.

The CDR3, as DNA: TGTGCCAGCAGCTTCACCTGGAACACTGAAGCTTTCTTT. This sequence encodes CASSFTWNTEAFF. This chain joins TRBV7-3 and TRBJ1-1; D remains ambiguous. The V and J ends lost 3 bases and 1 base respectively, with 6 bases between them. CDR1 is SGHTA, CDR2 FQGTGA, per germline. The CDR3 contains 13 residues. The entire variable domain, with the rest obtained from reference TRBV7-3 and TRBJ1-1, is as follows: GAGVSQTPSNKVTEKGKYVELRCDPISGHTALYWYRQSLGQGPEFLIYFQGTGAADDSGLPNDRFFAVRPEGSVSTLKIQRTERGDSAVYLCASSFTWNTEAFFGQGTRLTVV.

The chain combines TRBV6-4 with TRBJ2-3; D possibly corresponds to TRBD1 (6 bases). From germline, CDR1 is MRHNA and CDR2 SNTAGT. CDR3 size: 15 residues. V lost 7 bases and J lost 0, with 14 bases in between. The CDR3 nucleotides are TGTGCCAGCAAAAGTTGGCAGGGGAGCACAGATACGCAGTATTTT. It specifies CASKSWQGSTDTQYF.

As regards this clonotype: A junction end diverges from the germline sequence, so it may reflect a read error. The chain joins TRBV7-6 to TRBJ2-7; D might be TRBD1 (5 bases). Germline assignment: CDR1 SGHVS and CDR2 FNYEAQ. The CDR3 is 13 residues long. For the CDR3, the DNA is TGTGCCAACAGCTACAGGATTTCCTACGAGCAGTACTTC. As protein: CANSYRISYEQYF. Full variable domain (rest looked up from reference TRBV7-6 and TRBJ2-7): GAGVSQSPRYKVTKRGQDVALRCDPISGHVSLYWYRQALGQGPEFLTYFNYEAQQDKSGLPNDRFSAERPEGSISTLTIQRTEQRDSAMYRCANSYRISYEQYFGPGTRLTVT.